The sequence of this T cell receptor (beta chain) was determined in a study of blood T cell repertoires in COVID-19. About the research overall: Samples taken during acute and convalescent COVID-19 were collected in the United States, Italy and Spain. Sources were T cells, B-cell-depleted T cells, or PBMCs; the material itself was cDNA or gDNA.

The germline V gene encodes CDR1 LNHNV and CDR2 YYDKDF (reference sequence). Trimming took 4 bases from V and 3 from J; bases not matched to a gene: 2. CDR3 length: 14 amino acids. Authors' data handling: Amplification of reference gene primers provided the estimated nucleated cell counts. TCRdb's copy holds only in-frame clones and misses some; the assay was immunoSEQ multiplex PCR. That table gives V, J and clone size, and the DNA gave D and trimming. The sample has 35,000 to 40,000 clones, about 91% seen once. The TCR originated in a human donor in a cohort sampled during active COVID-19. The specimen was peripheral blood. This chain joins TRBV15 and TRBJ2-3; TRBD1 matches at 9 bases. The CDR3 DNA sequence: TGTGCCACCAGCAACGACAGGGGGACAGATACGCAGTATTTT. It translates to CATSNDRGTDTQYF.